Each of the 23 T cell receptor beta chains below was sequenced from the same sample in a study of cytomegalovirus exposure and HLA in healthy donors. Use of 60 Vbeta and 13 Jbeta primers characterized the PCR. Generated by immunoSEQ multiplex PCR, the TCRdb table keeps only in-frame clones and is missing some. The sample carries 100,000 to 150,000 clones, 82% recorded once. Sequenced material: PBMCs. Receptor source: a young woman in good health and CMV-seronegative.

The chain recombines TRBV5-6 with TRBJ2-1; D remains unclear. In germline, CDR1 is SGHDT, CDR2 YYEEEE. The CDR3 loop spans 14 amino acids. Between the trimmed V and J ends, which lost 1 base and 2 bases, there was a span of 7 bases. The CDR3 is CASSLHQAYNEQFF. In DNA, the CDR3 is TGTGCCAGCAGCTTGCACCAGGCCTACAATGAGCAGTTCTTC.

The J gene is TRBJ1-2, the V gene TRBV4-3; 10 bases are a match to TRBD1. Germline lookup yields CDR1 LGHNA and CDR2 YSLEER. The V and J ends lost 3 bases and 8 bases, in that order; junction bases with no gene match: 6. This CDR3 region has 14 residues. CDR3 sequence reads: CASSHPGQGNGYTF. DNA for the CDR3: TGCGCCAGCAGCCACCCGGGACAGGGGAACGGCTACACCTTC.

The table lists this clone with a count of one. The chain employs TRBV5-5 and TRBJ1-1; tentative D call: TRBD1 (5 bases). The CDR3 is 15 amino acids. Trimming took 1 base from V and 0 from J, leaving 10 bases between them. Germline V gene lookup returns CDR1 SGHKS and CDR2 YYEKEE (reference sequence). The CDR3 nucleotides read TGTGCCAGCAGCTTGATGGCAGGGCTGAACACTGAAGCTTTCTTT. Translating gives CASSLMAGLNTEAFF.

The chain joins TRBV13 to TRBJ2-1; D is undetermined. V lost 0 bases and J 2 bases, leaving 5 bases between the germline ends. Germline V gene sequence: CDR1 PRHDT, CDR2 FYEKMQ (reference sequence). The CDR3 consists of 14 residues. The CDR3 is CASSLGGTYNEQFF. The CDR3 nucleotides read TGTGCCAGCAGCTTAGGCGGTACCTACAATGAGCAGTTCTTC.

CDR3 region: CASRATLAGDTGELFF. The CDR3 DNA sequence: TGTGCCAGCAGGGCAACCTTAGCGGGAGACACCGGGGAGCTGTTTTTT. This sequence joins TRBV2 and TRBJ2-2; TRBD2 matches 9 bases. The germline V gene encodes CDR1 SNHLY and CDR2 FYNNEI. The J segment lost 3 bases and the V segment lost 6 bases, leaving 8 bases of the junction unmatched. The CDR3 extends over 16 amino acids.

The rearrangement uses TRBV6-5 and TRBJ1-6; 7 bases match TRBD1. V was pared by 6 bases and J by 6 bases, with 8 bases of the junction left unmatched. Germline CDR1 is MNHEY and CDR2 is SVGAGI. The CDR3 is 15 residues long. The CDR3 DNA follows: TGTGCCAGCAGGGCCGGGACAGCCCTTAATTCACCCCTCCACTTT. This gives the protein CASRAGTALNSPLHF.

The V and J genes are TRBV5-1 and TRBJ2-5; D is possibly TRBD1 (6 bases). Trimming took 0 bases from V and 3 from J, leaving 15 bases between them. There are 16 residues in the CDR3. Germline values: CDR1 SGHRS, CDR2 YFSETQ. CDR3 DNA sequence: TGCGCCAGCAGCTTGGAAGGCAGGGGAATTGAAGAGACCCAGTACTTC. It encodes CASSLEGRGIEETQYF. Drawing the rest from reference TRBV5-1 and TRBJ2-5, the complete variable domain is KAGVTQTPRYLIKTRGQQVTLSCSPISGHRSVSWYQQTPGQGLQFLFEYFSETQRNKGNFPGRFSGRQFSNSRSEMNVSTLELGDSALYLCASSLEGRGIEETQYFGPGTRLLVL.

The chain joins TRBV5-4 to TRBJ1-1, with TRBD1 matching over 9 bases. The V segment lost 4 bases and the J segment 6 bases; nucleotides outside the gene matches: 7. Germline CDR1 is SGHNT and CDR2 is YYREEE (reference sequence). CDR3 length: 14 amino acids. The CDR3 sequence is CASSHQQGASEAFF. DNA for the CDR3: TGTGCCAGCAGCCACCAACAGGGGGCCTCTGAAGCTTTCTTT.

This chain joins TRBV15 and TRBJ2-6, with TRBD2 matching over 7 bases. CDR1 and CDR2 from the germline V gene are LNHNV and YYDKDF (reference sequence). CDR3 length equals 17 residues. J lost 0 bases, V lost 5 bases, and 7 bases had no gene match. Written as DNA, the CDR3 is TGTGCCACCAGCGCCGGGGGGAGCTACTCTGGGGCCAACGTCCTGACTTTC. Protein: CATSAGGSYSGANVLTF.

The chain combines TRBV4-2 with TRBJ2-2, with 8 bases matching TRBD1. The germline V gene has CDR1 LGHNA and CDR2 YNFKEQ. The CDR3 runs 15 residues. V was pared by 4 bases and J by 6 bases, with 7 bases of the junction left unmatched. This CDR3 reads CASSLNRGAAGELFF. CDR3 DNA sequence: TGTGCCAGCAGCCTAAACAGGGGGGCGGCCGGGGAGCTGTTTTTT.

The chain combines TRBV12-5 with TRBJ1-1; D is perhaps TRBD1 (6 bases). This CDR3 has 14 residues. The V gene lost 6 bases and the J gene lost 1 base, with 12 bases spanning the gap. Germline assignment: CDR1 LGHNT and CDR2 FRNRAP. CDR3 amino acids: CASGGRGENTEAFF. As DNA, the CDR3 is TGTGCTAGTGGAGGCAGGGGCGAGAACACTGAAGCTTTCTTT.

This clone was observed a few times. The chain uses TRBV29-1 and TRBJ1-2; possibly TRBD1 for D (6 bases). The length of the CDR3 is 11 residues. CDR1 is SQVTM and CDR2 is ANQGSEA in the germline V gene. V was shortened by 6 bases and J by 8 bases, with 13 bases between the two germline ends. The CDR3 loop is CSVPGGGGYTF. Written as DNA, the CDR3 is TGCAGCGTGCCGGGTGGGGGCGGCTACACCTTC.

This chain uses TRBV2 with TRBJ2-7, with 10 nucleotides matching TRBD1. This CDR3 has 15 residues. CDR1 and CDR2 (germline): SNHLY, FYNNEI. J was trimmed by 7 bases and V by 6 bases; bases with no gene match: 12. The CDR3 protein is CASSDWGQGTGEQYF. The CDR3 nucleotides are TGTGCCAGCAGCGACTGGGGACAGGGGACGGGGGAGCAGTACTTC.

J is TRBJ2-3 and V is TRBV6-5, with TRBD1 matching 7 bases. The germline gives CDR1 MNHEY, CDR2 SVGAGI. After removal of 4 bases from V and 9 bases from J, the junction contained 13 bases not matched to a gene. The CDR3 totals 15 residues. CDR3 sequence: CASSSYRGRVETQYF. The CDR3 bases are TGTGCCAGCAGTTCTTACAGGGGACGGGTAGAGACGCAGTATTTT.

Points on this clone: Other DNA sequences of this sample code for an identical CDR3. V and J are TRBV5-1 and TRBJ1-1, with D unclear. The V gene lost 4 bases and the J gene lost 2 bases, with 6 bases spanning the gap. The CDR3 loop spans 12 amino acids. The germline CDR1 and CDR2 sequences are SGHRS and YFSETQ. The CDR3 bases are TGCGCCAGCAGCCTTAGTAACACTGAAGCTTTCTTT. It translates to CASSLSNTEAFF.

The rearrangement links TRBV7-9 to TRBJ1-3, with D hard to call. V gave up 3 bases and J gave up 6 bases, with 9 bases separating them. This CDR3 is 13 amino acids long. Germline loops: CDR1 SEHNR, CDR2 FQNEAQ (reference sequence). The CDR3: CASSLRDENTIYF. CDR3 bases: TGTGCCAGCAGCTTGCGAGATGAAAACACCATATATTTT.

This rearrangement joins TRBV6-1 to TRBJ2-5, with D tentatively TRBD2 (6 bases). Germline-derived CDR1 and CDR2 are MNHNS and SASEGT. The CDR3 has 14 residues. Trimming cost V 1 base and J 4 bases, with 10 bases left between them. CDR3 amino acids: CASSEGGGGETQYF. Written as DNA, the CDR3 is TGTGCCAGCAGTGAAGGTGGGGGAGGAGAGACCCAGTACTTC.

The chain uses TRBV7-9 and TRBJ2-7; maybe TRBD1 (6 bases). V was cut by 5 bases and J by 6 bases, with 11 bases left in between. Germline assignment: CDR1 SEHNR and CDR2 FQNEAQ (reference sequence). This CDR3 has 12 residues. CDR3 in amino acids: CASSQQGPEQYF. The CDR3 DNA is TGTGCCAGCAGCCAACAGGGACCCGAGCAGTACTTC.

Only one count was recorded for this clone. J is TRBJ2-3 and V is TRBV4-1, with 9 bases that match TRBD1. Trimming at V came to 5 bases and at J to 2 bases, leaving 8 bases not matched to a gene. The CDR3 covers 16 residues. CDR1 and CDR2 (germline): MGHRA, YSYEKL. The CDR3 protein is CASSSPGTGSTDTQYF. CDR3 coding DNA: TGCGCCAGCAGCTCCCCCGGGACAGGGTCCACAGATACGCAGTATTTT.

This chain uses TRBV4-3 with TRBJ1-3, with TRBD1 matching over 7 bases. V lost 0 bases and J lost 4; bases outside the gene matches: 18. The CDR3 has 20 residues. Germline V CDR1 and CDR2: LGHNA, YSLEER. The CDR3, as DNA: TGCGCCAGCAGCCAAGATACGGCTGACGGGACAGCTGTTCTAGGAAACACCATATATTTT. Its protein is CASSQDTADGTAVLGNTIYF.

The V call is TRBV5-6, the J call TRBJ1-2; D is perhaps TRBD1 (6 bases). Germline-derived CDR1 and CDR2 are SGHDT and YYEEEE. The CDR3 is 16 residues long. V was cut by 5 bases and J by 5 bases, with 22 bases left in between. CDR3 in amino acids: CASRSPDREMIYGYTF. The CDR3 DNA is TGTGCCAGCAGGTCTCCGGACAGAGAAATGATTTATGGCTACACCTTC.

CDR3 in amino acids: CASSLARGQDTQYF. In DNA form, the CDR3 reads TGTGCCAGCAGCTTAGCCAGGGGGCAAGATACGCAGTATTTT. This chain links TRBV7-2 with TRBJ2-3, with 8 bases identical to TRBD1. Trimming took 0 bases from V and 5 from J; bases not matched to a gene: 1. This CDR3 contains 14 residues. Germline V gives CDR1 SGHTA, CDR2 FQGNSA.

This chain connects TRBV5-1 to TRBJ2-1; a possible D gene is TRBD2 (5 bases). Germline CDR1 and CDR2: SGHRS and YFSETQ. Trimming left V 4 bases short and J 5 bases short, with 16 bases between. There are 15 residues in the CDR3. This chain's CDR3 is CASSRGLVPNNEQFF. In DNA, the CDR3 is TGCGCCAGCAGCCGAGGGCTGGTCCCGAACAATGAGCAGTTCTTC.